Below, 16 T cell receptor beta chains from the same sample are listed, as sequenced in a study of blood T cells in healthy people across ages. With a J-beta primer mix and a sample-barcoded 5' primer, a second PCR ran roughly 6 to 12 cycles. MiXCR, applied by TCRdb to the 5' RACE reads, yields one record per CDR3 protein. The sample contains some 900,000 distinct CDR3 sequences, approximately 49% of which appear only once. The sequenced material came from blood. The source is a man in his thirties or forties in good health.

The chain carries TRBV24-1 and TRBJ2-3, with 7 bases fitting TRBD2. Germline values: CDR1 KGHDR, CDR2 SFDVKD. V shed 4 bases and J 4 bases; nucleotides not matched to a gene: 7. The CDR3 runs 15 residues. The CDR3 reads CATSDPGTTSDTQYF. The DNA for the CDR3 is TGTGCCACCAGTGACCCAGGGACTACCTCAGATACGCAGTATTTT.

This clonotype was counted a single time. This chain links TRBV29-1 with TRBJ2-7, with D unclear. The J call may not be correct, given that the DNA end is closer to TRBJ2-5. There are 10 residues in the CDR3. Germline lookup yields CDR1 SQVTM and CDR2 ANQGSEA. As DNA, the CDR3 is TGCAGCGTTTTGGAGGAGACCCAGTACTTC. It specifies CSVLEETQYF.

Ten or more counts support this clonotype. The rearrangement uses TRBV20-1 and TRBJ2-5; 9 bases agree with TRBD1. V was clipped by 4 bases and J by 5 bases; unmatched bases: 11. Germline CDR1 reads DFQATT; CDR2 reads SNEGSKA (reference sequence). This CDR3 contains 15 residues. CDR3 nucleotide sequence: TGCAGTGCTAAGAATATGGGACAGGGAAAGGAGACCCAGTACTTC. Protein: CSAKNMGQGKETQYF.

This chain links TRBV12-3 or TRBV12-4 with TRBJ2-3; no clear D gene. V was trimmed by 7 bases and J by 4 bases, leaving 12 bases between them. The CDR3 is 13 amino acids. The CDR3 sequence is CASTGRRADTQYF. Here the CDR3 DNA reads TGTGCCAGCACCGGACGGAGAGCAGATACGCAGTATTTT.

This clonotype was seen a few times. This sequence joins TRBV5-1 and TRBJ2-1; no reliable D call. V was cut by 1 base and J by 7 bases, with 12 bases left in between. CDR3 length equals 14 residues. The germline V gene encodes CDR1 SGHRS and CDR2 YFSETQ. The DNA for the CDR3 is TGCGCCAGCAGCTTGCTTCTTGCCGGGAATGAGCAGTTCTTC. Its translation: CASSLLLAGNEQFF.

This chain uses TRBV28 with TRBJ2-1, with D possibly matching TRBD1 (6 bases). This CDR3 is 15 amino acids long. Trimming stripped 4 bases from V and 0 bases from J, with 10 bases between. Germline CDR1 reads MDHEN; CDR2 reads SYDVKM. CDR3 region: CASSSRGTSYNEQFF. CDR3 bases: TGTGCCAGCAGTTCGAGGGGGACCTCCTACAATGAGCAGTTCTTC. Full variable domain (remainder filled in from reference TRBV28 and TRBJ2-1): DVKVTQSSRYLVKRTGEKVFLECVQDMDHENMFWYRQDPGLGLRLIYFSYDVKMKEKGDIPEGYSVSREKKERFSLILESASTNQTSMYLCASSSRGTSYNEQFFGPGTRLTVL.

This clonotype came up a few times. This CDR3 is CASSQDAHKGQETQYF. The DNA for the CDR3 is TGCGCCAGCAGCCAAGATGCCCACAAAGGGCAAGAGACCCAGTACTTC. This rearrangement joins TRBV4-1 to TRBJ2-5; D gene uncertain. CDR1 and CDR2 from the germline V gene are MGHRA and YSYEKL. The CDR3 has 16 amino acids. Trimming removed 0 bases from V and 2 bases from J, with 13 bases in between.

This chain connects TRBV5-1 to TRBJ2-5, with D maybe TRBD2 (5 bases). Germline V gene sequence: CDR1 SGHRS, CDR2 YFSETQ. The V and J ends lost 0 bases and 3 bases respectively, with 12 bases between them. The CDR3 sequence is 15 residues long. CDR3 nucleotides: TGCGCCAGCAGCTTGGGGGATAGAGGGAAAGAGACCCAGTACTTC. Residues: CASSLGDRGKETQYF.

The chain joins TRBV3-1 to TRBJ1-2; D gene uncertain. Trimming took 1 base from V and 4 from J, leaving 13 bases between them. Germline V gene sequence: CDR1 LGHDT, CDR2 YNNKEL (reference sequence). This CDR3 is built from 15 residues. CDR3 DNA sequence: TGTGCCAGCAGCCAAGGCGCAAGCGGTTTCTATGGCTACACCTTC. This codes for CASSQGASGFYGYTF.

The chain employs TRBV5-6 and TRBJ2-7; D gene unclear. The CDR3 consists of 15 residues. Germline CDR1 is SGHDT and CDR2 is YYEEEE. The ends were cut back, 0 bases at V and 0 bases at J, with 10 bases in the middle. The CDR3 DNA sequence: TGTGCCAGCAGCTTGGCCCCCGTGAGCTCCTACGAGCAGTACTTC. Encoded protein: CASSLAPVSSYEQYF. Supplemented by reference TRBV5-6 and TRBJ2-7, the full variable domain reads DAGVTQSPTHLIKTRGQQVTLRCSPKSGHDTVSWYQQALGQGPQFIFQYYEEEERQRGNFPDRFSGHQFPNYSSELNVNALLLGDSALYLCASSLAPVSSYEQYFGPGTRLTVT.

This clonotype was counted many times. This chain's CDR3 is CSARAAGEAKNIQYF. DNA of the CDR3: TGCAGTGCTAGAGCCGCAGGGGAGGCCAAAAACATTCAGTACTTC. This chain links TRBV20-1 with TRBJ2-4, with a tentative D call TRBD1 (6 bases). V lost 1 base and J lost 1, with 11 bases in between. CDR1 is DFQATT, CDR2 SNEGSKA, per germline (reference sequence). The CDR3 loop spans 15 amino acids.

The CDR3 DNA is TGCGCCAGCAGCCAAGTCTCAGGGGACTATGGCTACACCTTC. Encoded protein: CASSQVSGDYGYTF. This rearrangement joins TRBV4-1 to TRBJ1-2, with D tentatively TRBD1 (6 bases). V was trimmed by 1 base and J by 3 bases, leaving 9 bases between them. Germline CDR1 is MGHRA and CDR2 is YSYEKL. The CDR3 covers 14 residues.

This clonotype has a single count. J is TRBJ2-7 and V is TRBV3-1; unclear D gene. This CDR3 spans 15 amino acids. CDR1 and CDR2 (germline): LGHDT, YNNKEL (reference sequence). V lost 1 base and J 0 bases, leaving 10 bases between the germline ends. The CDR3 DNA reads as TGTGCCAGCAGCCAAGCCCCTCAAAACTCCTACGAGCAGTACTTC. Amino acid sequence: CASSQAPQNSYEQYF.

This clonotype has a count of ten or more. CDR3 DNA sequence: TGCAGCGTTGAGCCAGGGGACAGGGAAGACAATGAGCAGTTCTTC. It specifies CSVEPGDREDNEQFF. The chain carries TRBV29-1 and TRBJ2-1, with 9 bases matching TRBD1. Per the germline V gene, CDR1 is SQVTM and CDR2 is ANQGSEA. With 3 bases clipped from V and 5 bases from J, the junction kept 8 bases outside the gene matches. The CDR3 spans 15 residues.

A few counts support this clonotype. The chain employs TRBV5-6 and TRBJ1-5, with 8 bases identical to TRBD1. This CDR3 comprises 15 residues. Trimming at V came to 1 base and at J to 4 bases, leaving 4 bases not matched to a gene. Looked up from germline, CDR1 is SGHDT and CDR2 is YYEEEE. CDR3 sequence reads: CASSLRTGKNQPQHF. The CDR3 nucleotides are TGTGCCAGCAGCTTGCGGACAGGGAAAAATCAGCCCCAGCATTTT.

On this clonotype: The germline gene is not matched at one end of the junction; a read error may be the cause. V is TRBV7-2 and J is TRBJ2-3; 12 nucleotides line up with TRBD2. CDR3 length: 15 amino acids. Germline V gene lookup returns CDR1 SGHTA and CDR2 FQGNSA. This CDR3 is CASSFLAGGPDTLYF. The CDR3, as DNA: TGTGCCAGCAGCTTTCTAGCGGGGGGGCCCGATACGCTGTATTTT.